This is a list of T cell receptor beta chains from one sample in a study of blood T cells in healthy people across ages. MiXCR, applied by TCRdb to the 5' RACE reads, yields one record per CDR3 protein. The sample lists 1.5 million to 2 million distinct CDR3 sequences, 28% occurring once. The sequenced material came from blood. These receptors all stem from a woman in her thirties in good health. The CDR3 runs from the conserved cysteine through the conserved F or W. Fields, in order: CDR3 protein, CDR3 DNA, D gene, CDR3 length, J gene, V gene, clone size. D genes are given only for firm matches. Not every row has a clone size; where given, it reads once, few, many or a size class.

CDR3: CTISASGGGNEQFF
DNA: TGTACCATCAGTGCCAGCGGGGGAGGCAATGAGCAGTTCTTC
D: TRBD2
length: 14
J: TRBJ2-1
V: TRBV10-3
size: -

CDR3: CSARDKGQGYEQYF
DNA: TGCAGTGCTAGAGACAAAGGACAGGGTTACGAGCAGTACTTC
D: TRBD1
length: 14
J: TRBJ2-7
V: TRBV20-1
size: -

CDR3: CSARDPGLAHNEQFF
DNA: TGCAGTGCTAGAGATCCGGGACTAGCCCACAATGAGCAGTTCTTC
D: TRBD2
length: 15
J: TRBJ2-1
V: TRBV20-1
size: -

CDR3: CASSQDPSRGPEAFF
DNA: TGTGCCAGCAGCCAAGACCCCTCCCGGGGTCCTGAAGCTTTCTTT
D: -
length: 15
J: TRBJ1-1
V: TRBV14
size: few

CDR3: CANRAGVRDVQYF
DNA: TGTGCCAACCGGGCCGGGGTTCGGGACGTGCAGTACTTC
D: -
length: 13
J: TRBJ2-7
V: TRBV7-9
size: -

CDR3: CASSLEAARSYNEQFF
DNA: TGTGCCAGCAGCTTAGAGGCGGCCCGCTCCTACAATGAGCAGTTCTTC
D: -
length: 16
J: TRBJ2-1
V: TRBV7-3
size: -

CDR3: CAWREYNEQFF
DNA: TGTGCCTGGAGGGAGTACAATGAGCAGTTCTTC
D: -
length: 11
J: TRBJ2-1
V: TRBV30
size: -

CDR3: CVSSQARDVGNEKLFF
DNA: TGTGTCAGCAGTCAGGCCCGGGACGTGGGGAATGAAAAACTGTTTTTT
D: -
length: 16
J: TRBJ1-4
V: TRBV6-6
size: -

CDR3: CASRGDREGEQYF
DNA: TGTGCCAGCAGGGGGGACAGGGAGGGCGAGCAGTACTTC
D: -
length: 13
J: TRBJ2-7
V: TRBV21-1
size: -

CDR3: CAWTPVVRTGSYEQYF
DNA: TGTGCCTGGACCCCAGTAGTCAGGACAGGGTCCTACGAGCAGTACTTC
D: TRBD1
length: 16
J: TRBJ2-7
V: TRBV30
size: few